The source of this T cell receptor (beta chain) is a study of cytotoxic CD8 clonotypes in ibrutinib-treated CLL. Turning to the study itself: Of the patients, about twelve were relapsed/refractory, under 16 treatment-naive and around 17 IGHV unmutated. Averaging across samples gave 255,043 productive templates and around 90,000 productive rearrangements.

This clone was seen a single time. Antigen unknown. Other DNA sequences in this specimen translate into the identical CDR3. Looked up from germline, CDR1 is SGHTA and CDR2 is FQGNSA. CDR3 length: 14 residues. The V segment lost 3 bases and the J segment 2 bases; nucleotides outside the gene matches: 0. Findings and caveats of the study: Clonality at baseline surpassed age-matched healthy donors and tracked circulating CD8+ T-cell counts. Whereas clonality rose at ibrutinib response, it declined toward baseline at progression.

Assay: immunoSEQ multiplex PCR; the TCRdb copy retains only in-frame clones and omits some. Of some 170,000 clones in the sample, approximately 91% were seen once. The chain combines TRBV7-2 with TRBJ2-7, with 11 bases aligning to TRBD2. The starting material was PBMCs, obtained at disease progression, from a patient treated with ibrutinib. This receptor was obtained from a human donor with chronic lymphocytic leukemia. The chain's CDR3 is CASSLGLAAYEQYF. The CDR3 nucleotides are TGTGCCAGCAGCTTGGGACTAGCGGCCTACGAGCAGTACTTC.